This T cell receptor beta chain was identified in a study of diagnostic markers for celiac disease (dated by TCRdb to about 2020). The CDR3 runs 14 residues from the cysteine to the phenylalanine. No DNA sequence was recorded. The CDR1 and CDR2 encoded by the germline V gene are SGHRS and YFSETQ. No count is given, but going by its frequency this clonotype is medium-sized (0.01 to 0.1%). This clone's antigen is unknown. This sample was sequenced with an Illumina MiSeq. TCRdb reanalyzed the reads, keeping one entry per CDR3 protein sequence and omitting DNA. The record for this sample contains several thousand distinct CDR3 sequences. Less than 7.5% of the sample is in the top ten clones.

The sequence was collected from a human donor. This table probably holds off-target reads from a library built for another chain. Recombination linked TRBV5-1 to TRBJ2-5; absent DNA, TCRdb's TRBD1 call cannot be checked. The source material was either unsorted cells or a sorted T cell fraction (not recorded which). The CDR3 amino acid sequence is: CASSTGQLQETQYF.